This T cell receptor beta chain was documented in a study of cytomegalovirus exposure and HLA in healthy donors. General study results and limits: The authors confirmed in vitro that three CMV-associated chains were specific for CMV antigens.

Profiling relied on immunoSEQ multiplex PCR, and the TCRdb table lists in-frame clones only, not all of them. This sample yields some 250,000 clones, of which about 90% are seen a single time; roughly 3% belongs to the top ten. With respect to this clone: Its antigen is currently unknown.

This CDR3 has 14 residues. Trimming cost V 8 bases and J 4 bases; bases outside gene matches: 5. In germline, CDR1 is MNHEY, CDR2 SMNVEV (reference sequence). The sequencing sample was made of PBMCs. This clonotype originated in a woman in her 30s in good health and CMV-seronegative. This sequence joins TRBV27 and TRBJ2-2, with TRBD2 matching 9 bases. The CDR3 loop is CASAGLATTGELFF. The CDR3 bases are TGTGCCAGCGCCGGACTAGCGACCACCGGGGAGCTGTTTTTT.